The rows below give T cell receptor beta chains drawn from one sample of a study of cytomegalovirus exposure and HLA in healthy donors. Method: immunoSEQ multiplex PCR; TCRdb's copy keeps in-frame clones and lacks some. In total, the table holds 100,000 to 150,000 clones. Sequencing input: PBMCs. Source of these receptors: a woman aged 40-49 years in good health and CMV-seropositive. Each CDR3 is given without its conserved first and last residue.

V gene,J gene,CDR3 protein
TRBV19,TRBJ2-1,ASSGTSGINEQF
TRBV5-1,TRBJ1-4,ASSLGVSNEKLF
TRBV9,TRBJ2-7,ASSGTANRESTYEQY
TRBV4-3,TRBJ2-7,ASSQGTWLYEQY
TRBV30,TRBJ2-1,AWTSGRYEQF
TRBV5-1,TRBJ2-3,ASSTLQGTSTDTQY
TRBV6-1,TRBJ1-4,ASRDRGGEKLF
TRBV9,TRBJ1-1,ASSVSSKGVAF
TRBV21-1,TRBJ2-1,ASTLTGTSGNPDYNEQF
TRBV5-1,TRBJ1-4,ASSLATGLNEKLF
TRBV4-1,TRBJ2-5,ASSQVTFQETQY
TRBV9,TRBJ2-5,ASSVAIGLAKGQETQY
TRBV5-5,TRBJ1-4,ASSPQAGDEKLF
TRBV30,TRBJ1-2,ASTGGNYGYT
TRBV19,TRBJ2-7,ASSNRPGERQY
TRBV7-9,TRBJ1-4,ASSTYPRQGNEKLF
TRBV27,TRBJ2-3,ASSLGQGLADTQY
TRBV28,TRBJ2-2,ASRDQGTNTGELF
TRBV6-6,TRBJ1-2,ASSLNRDGYGYT
TRBV9,TRBJ2-3,ASSVAGTDTQY
TRBV7-8,TRBJ1-1,ASSGGTEAF
TRBV6-1,TRBJ1-1,ASSGQGASEAF
TRBV28,TRBJ1-5,ASSPIRQGIRNQPQH
TRBV11-2,TRBJ2-7,ASSSRGTGTYEQY
TRBV9,TRBJ2-5,ASSVVGDQETQY
TRBV7-9,TRBJ2-1,ASSLRRERHNEQF
TRBV21-1,TRBJ2-1,ASVTGQGFTYNEQF
TRBV7-2,TRBJ1-1,ASSPTKGLTEAF
TRBV29-1,TRBJ1-5,SARVSPNQPQH
TRBV2,TRBJ2-2,ASSPGTGATGELF